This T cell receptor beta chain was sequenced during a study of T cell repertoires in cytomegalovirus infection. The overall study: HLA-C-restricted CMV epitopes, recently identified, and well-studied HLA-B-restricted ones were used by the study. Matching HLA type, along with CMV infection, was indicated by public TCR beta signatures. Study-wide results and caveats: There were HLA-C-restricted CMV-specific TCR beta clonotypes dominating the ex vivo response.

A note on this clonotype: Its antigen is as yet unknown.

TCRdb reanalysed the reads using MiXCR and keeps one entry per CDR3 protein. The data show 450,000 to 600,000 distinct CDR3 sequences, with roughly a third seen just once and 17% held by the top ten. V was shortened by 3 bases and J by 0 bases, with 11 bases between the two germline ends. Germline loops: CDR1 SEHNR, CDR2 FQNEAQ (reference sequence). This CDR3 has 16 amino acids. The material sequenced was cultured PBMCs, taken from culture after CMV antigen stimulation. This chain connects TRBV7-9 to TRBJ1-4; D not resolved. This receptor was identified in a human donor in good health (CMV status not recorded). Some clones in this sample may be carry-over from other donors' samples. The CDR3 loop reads CASSLDGDATNEKLFF. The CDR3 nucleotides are TGTGCCAGCAGCTTGGATGGGGATGCAACTAATGAAAAACTGTTTTTT.